Presented here are 3 T cell receptor beta chains from one specimen sequenced in a study of T-cell memory formation after mild COVID-19. One entry per CDR3 protein results from TCRdb running MiXCR on the 5' RACE reads. The data contain tens of thousands of distinct CDR3 sequences, around 13% of them singletons. Specimen: PBMCs or a T cell subset sorted from them (not recorded which). The source of these receptors is an adult woman who had mild COVID-19 (a few samples of this study predate the infection). Cell type and time point are not known.

The rearrangement uses TRBV7-9 and TRBJ2-3; 7 bases align to TRBD2. The CDR3 has 16 residues. The V segment lost 5 bases and the J segment 4 bases; nucleotides outside the gene matches: 12. CDR1 is SEHNR and CDR2 is FQNEAQ in the germline V gene (reference sequence). The CDR3 DNA follows: TGTGCCAGCAGCGTTCGGCCGGGAGGAGGGGCAGATACGCAGTATTTT. Translated: CASSVRPGGGADTQYF.

V and J are TRBV20-1 and TRBJ2-7; 10 bases map to TRBD2. The CDR3 sequence is 17 residues long. Germline V CDR1 and CDR2: DFQATT, SNEGSKA (reference sequence). The J segment lost 0 bases and the V segment lost 3 bases, leaving 11 bases of the junction unmatched. CDR3 loop: CSARGPSSGSTSYEQYF. DNA of the CDR3: TGCAGTGCTAGGGGTCCCTCTAGCGGGAGTACCTCCTACGAGCAGTACTTC.

The chain employs TRBV6-5 and TRBJ2-7, with D unclear. V was cut by 6 bases and J by 0 bases, with 6 bases left in between. The CDR3 covers 12 residues. The germline V gene encodes CDR1 MNHEY and CDR2 SVGAGI. The chain's CDR3 is CASSAPSYEQYF. CDR3 nucleotides: TGTGCCAGCAGCGCGCCCTCCTACGAGCAGTACTTC.